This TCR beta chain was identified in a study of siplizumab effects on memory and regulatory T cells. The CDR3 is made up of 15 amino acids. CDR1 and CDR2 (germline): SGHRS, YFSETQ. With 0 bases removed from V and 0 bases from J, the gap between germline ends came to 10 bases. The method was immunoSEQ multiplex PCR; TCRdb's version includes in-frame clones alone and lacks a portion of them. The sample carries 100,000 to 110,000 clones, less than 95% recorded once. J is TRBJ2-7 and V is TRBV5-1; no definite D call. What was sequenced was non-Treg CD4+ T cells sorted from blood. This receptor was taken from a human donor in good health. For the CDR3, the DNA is TGCGCCAGCAGCTTGGTAGTATCCCCCTCCTACGAGCAGTACTTC. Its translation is CASSLVVSPSYEQYF.